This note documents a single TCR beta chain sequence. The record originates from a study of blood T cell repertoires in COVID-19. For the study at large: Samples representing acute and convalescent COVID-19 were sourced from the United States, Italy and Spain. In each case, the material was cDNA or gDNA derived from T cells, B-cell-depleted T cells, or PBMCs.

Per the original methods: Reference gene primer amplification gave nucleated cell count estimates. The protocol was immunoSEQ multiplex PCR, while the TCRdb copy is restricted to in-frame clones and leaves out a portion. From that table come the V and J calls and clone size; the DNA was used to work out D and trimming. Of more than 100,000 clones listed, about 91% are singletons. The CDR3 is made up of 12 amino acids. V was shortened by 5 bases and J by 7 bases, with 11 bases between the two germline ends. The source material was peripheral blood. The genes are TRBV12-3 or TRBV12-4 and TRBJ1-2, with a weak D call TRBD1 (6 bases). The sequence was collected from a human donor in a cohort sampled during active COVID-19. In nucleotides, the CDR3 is TGTGCCAGCAGTCAGAGGGGGGGTGGCTACACCTTC. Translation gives CASSQRGGGYTF.